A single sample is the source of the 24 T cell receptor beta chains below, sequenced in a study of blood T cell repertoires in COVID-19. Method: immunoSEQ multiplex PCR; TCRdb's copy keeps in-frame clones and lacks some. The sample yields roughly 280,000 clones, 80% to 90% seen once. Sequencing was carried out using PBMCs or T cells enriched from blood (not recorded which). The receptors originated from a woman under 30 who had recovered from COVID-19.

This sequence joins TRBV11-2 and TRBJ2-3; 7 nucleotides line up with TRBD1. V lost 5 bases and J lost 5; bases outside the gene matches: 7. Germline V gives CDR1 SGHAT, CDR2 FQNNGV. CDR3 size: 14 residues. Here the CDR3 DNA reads TGTGCCAGCAGCCAAACAGGGGTGGGAGATACGCAGTATTTT. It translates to CASSQTGVGDTQYF.

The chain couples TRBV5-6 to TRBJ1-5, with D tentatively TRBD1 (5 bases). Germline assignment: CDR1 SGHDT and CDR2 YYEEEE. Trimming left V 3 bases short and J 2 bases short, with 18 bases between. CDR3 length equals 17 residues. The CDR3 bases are TGTGCCAGCAGCTCGGGGGAACGGGGAGGACGCAATCAGCCCCAGCATTTT. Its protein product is CASSSGERGGRNQPQHF.

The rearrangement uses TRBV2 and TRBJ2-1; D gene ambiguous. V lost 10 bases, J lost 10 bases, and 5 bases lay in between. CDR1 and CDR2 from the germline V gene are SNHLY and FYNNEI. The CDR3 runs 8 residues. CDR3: CANGEQFF. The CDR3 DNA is TGTGCCAACGGGGAGCAGTTCTTC.

The CDR3 loop reads CASSEHPGGIGELFF. The CDR3 nucleotides read TGTGCCAGCAGTGAACACCCAGGGGGGATCGGGGAGCTGTTTTTT. The J gene is TRBJ2-2, the V gene TRBV6-1; possible D gene TRBD1, 7 bases. V was trimmed by 2 bases and J by 7 bases, leaving 14 bases between them. This CDR3 has 15 residues. Germline loops: CDR1 MNHNS, CDR2 SASEGT.

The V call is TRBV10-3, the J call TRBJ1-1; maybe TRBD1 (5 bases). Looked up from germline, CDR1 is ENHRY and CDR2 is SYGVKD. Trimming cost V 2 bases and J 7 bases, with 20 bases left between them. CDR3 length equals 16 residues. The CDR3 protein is CAISEGPTRGSYEAFF. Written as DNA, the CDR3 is TGTGCCATCAGTGAGGGTCCCACAAGGGGCAGTTATGAAGCTTTCTTT.

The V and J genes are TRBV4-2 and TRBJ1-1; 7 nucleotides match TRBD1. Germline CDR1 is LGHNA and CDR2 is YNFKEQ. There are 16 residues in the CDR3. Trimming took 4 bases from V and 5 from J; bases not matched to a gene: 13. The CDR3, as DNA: TGTGCCAGCAGCCCATCCTACGAAGGGGGCGGAACTGAAGCTTTCTTT. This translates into CASSPSYEGGGTEAFF.

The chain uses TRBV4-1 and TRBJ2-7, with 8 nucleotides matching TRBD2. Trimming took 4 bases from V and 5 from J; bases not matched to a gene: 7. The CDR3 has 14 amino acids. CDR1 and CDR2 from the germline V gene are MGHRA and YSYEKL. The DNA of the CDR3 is TGCGCCAGCAGCCTAATGCGGGGGGCGCACGAGCAGTACTTC. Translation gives CASSLMRGAHEQYF.

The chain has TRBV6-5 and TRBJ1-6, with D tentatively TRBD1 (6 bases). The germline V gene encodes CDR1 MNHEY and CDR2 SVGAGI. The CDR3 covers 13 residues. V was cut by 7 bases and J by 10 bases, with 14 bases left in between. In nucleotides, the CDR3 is TGTGCCAGCAAATCAGGGGTTGTCTCACCCCTCCACTTT. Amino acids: CASKSGVVSPLHF.

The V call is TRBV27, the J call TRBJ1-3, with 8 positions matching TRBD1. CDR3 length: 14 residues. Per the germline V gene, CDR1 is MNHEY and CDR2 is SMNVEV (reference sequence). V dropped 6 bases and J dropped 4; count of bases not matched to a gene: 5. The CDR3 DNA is TGTGCCAGCAGAAAGACAGGGGTCGGAAACACCATATATTTT. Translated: CASRKTGVGNTIYF.

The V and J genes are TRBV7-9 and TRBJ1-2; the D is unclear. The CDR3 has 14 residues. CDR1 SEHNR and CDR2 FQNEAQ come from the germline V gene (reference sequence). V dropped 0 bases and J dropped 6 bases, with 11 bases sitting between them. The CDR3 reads CASSLAHGLDGYTF. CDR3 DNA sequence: TGTGCCAGCAGCTTAGCGCACGGGTTGGATGGCTACACCTTC.

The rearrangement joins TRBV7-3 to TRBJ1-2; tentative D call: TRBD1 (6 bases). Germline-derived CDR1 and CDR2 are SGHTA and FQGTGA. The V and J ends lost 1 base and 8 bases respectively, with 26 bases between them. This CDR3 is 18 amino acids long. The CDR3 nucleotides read TGTGCCAGCAGCTTAAGTGGCCCGGGGACACGGGGTCTCTCGGGCTACACCTTC. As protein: CASSLSGPGTRGLSGYTF.

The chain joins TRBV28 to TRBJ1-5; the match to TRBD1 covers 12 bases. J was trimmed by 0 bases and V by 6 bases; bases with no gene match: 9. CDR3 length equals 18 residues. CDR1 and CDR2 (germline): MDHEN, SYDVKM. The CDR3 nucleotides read TGTGCCAGCAGGTCGGGACAGGGGGCCTCCTATAGCAATCAGCCCCAGCATTTT. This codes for CASRSGQGASYSNQPQHF. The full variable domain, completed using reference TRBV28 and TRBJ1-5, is DVKVTQSSRYLVKRTGEKVFLECVQDMDHENMFWYRQDPGLGLRLIYFSYDVKMKEKGDIPEGYSVSREKKERFSLILESASTNQTSMYLCASRSGQGASYSNQPQHFGDGTRLSIL.

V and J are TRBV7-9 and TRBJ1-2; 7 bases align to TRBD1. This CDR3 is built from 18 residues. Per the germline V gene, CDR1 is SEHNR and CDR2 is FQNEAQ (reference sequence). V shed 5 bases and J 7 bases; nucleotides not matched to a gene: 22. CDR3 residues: CASSRRPSVGQKSSGYTF. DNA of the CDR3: TGTGCCAGCAGCCGACGCCCTTCGGTGGGACAGAAAAGCTCTGGCTACACCTTC.

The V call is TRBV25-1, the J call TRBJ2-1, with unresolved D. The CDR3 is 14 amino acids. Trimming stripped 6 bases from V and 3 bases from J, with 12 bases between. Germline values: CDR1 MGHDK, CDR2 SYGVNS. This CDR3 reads CASRSSPLYNEQFF. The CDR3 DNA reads TGTGCCAGCAGATCGAGTCCCCTCTACAATGAGCAGTTCTTC.

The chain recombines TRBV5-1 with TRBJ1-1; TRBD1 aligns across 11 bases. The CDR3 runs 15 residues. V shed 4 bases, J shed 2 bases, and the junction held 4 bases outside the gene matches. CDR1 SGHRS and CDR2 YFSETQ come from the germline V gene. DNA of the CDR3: TGCGCCAGCAGCAGGTGGACAGGGGGCAACACTGAAGCTTTCTTT. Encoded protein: CASSRWTGGNTEAFF.

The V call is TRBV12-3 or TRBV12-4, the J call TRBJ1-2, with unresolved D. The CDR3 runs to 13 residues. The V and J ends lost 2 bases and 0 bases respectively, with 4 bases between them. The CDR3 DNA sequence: TGTGCCAGCAGTTTACTTACTAACTATGGCTACACCTTC. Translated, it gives CASSLLTNYGYTF.

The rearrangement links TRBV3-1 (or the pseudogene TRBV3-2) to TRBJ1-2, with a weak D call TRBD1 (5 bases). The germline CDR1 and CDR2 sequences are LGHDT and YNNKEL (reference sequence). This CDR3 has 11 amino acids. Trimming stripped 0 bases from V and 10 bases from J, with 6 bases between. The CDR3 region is CASSQEGDYTF. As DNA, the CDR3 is TGTGCCAGCAGCCAAGAAGGGGACTACACCTTC.

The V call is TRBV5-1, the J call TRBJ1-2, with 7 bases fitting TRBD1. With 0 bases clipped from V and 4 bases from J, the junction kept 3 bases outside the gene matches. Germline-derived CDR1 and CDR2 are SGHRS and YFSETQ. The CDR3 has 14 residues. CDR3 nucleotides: TGCGCCAGCAGCTTGGGAGGGGGCGGCTATGGCTACACCTTC. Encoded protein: CASSLGGGGYGYTF.

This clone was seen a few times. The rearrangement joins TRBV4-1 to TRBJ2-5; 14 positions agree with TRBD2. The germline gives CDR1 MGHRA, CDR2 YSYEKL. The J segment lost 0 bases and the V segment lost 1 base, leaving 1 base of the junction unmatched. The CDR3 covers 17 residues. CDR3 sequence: CASSQGTSGGYQETQYF. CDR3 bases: TGCGCCAGCAGCCAAGGGACTAGCGGGGGGTACCAAGAGACCCAGTACTTC.

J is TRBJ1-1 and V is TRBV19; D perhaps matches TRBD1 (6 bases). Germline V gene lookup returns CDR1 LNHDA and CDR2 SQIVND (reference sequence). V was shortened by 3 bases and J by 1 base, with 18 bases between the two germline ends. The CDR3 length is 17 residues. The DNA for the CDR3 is TGTGCCAGTAGTATCGGGGTTGGGGGCAACCAGAACACTGAAGCTTTCTTT. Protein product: CASSIGVGGNQNTEAFF.

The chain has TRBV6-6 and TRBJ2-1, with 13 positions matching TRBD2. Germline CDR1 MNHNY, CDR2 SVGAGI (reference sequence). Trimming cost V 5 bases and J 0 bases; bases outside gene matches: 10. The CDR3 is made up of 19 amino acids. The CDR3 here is CASSRPGLAGTISYNEQFF. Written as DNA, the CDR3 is TGTGCCAGCAGTCGACCGGGACTAGCGGGGACTATCTCCTACAATGAGCAGTTCTTC.

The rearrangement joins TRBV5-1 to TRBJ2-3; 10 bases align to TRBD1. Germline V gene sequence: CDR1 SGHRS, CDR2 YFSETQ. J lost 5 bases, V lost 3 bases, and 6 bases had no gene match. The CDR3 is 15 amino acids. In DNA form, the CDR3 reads TGCGCCAGCAGCTACTGGACAGGGGGGGTAGATACGCAGTATTTT. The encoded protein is CASSYWTGGVDTQYF.

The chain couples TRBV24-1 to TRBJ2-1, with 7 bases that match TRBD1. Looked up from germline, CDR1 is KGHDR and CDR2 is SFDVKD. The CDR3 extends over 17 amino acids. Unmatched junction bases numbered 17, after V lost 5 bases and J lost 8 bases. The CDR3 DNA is TGTGCCACCAGTGCCAAAAACAGGGGATGGTGTTCGGATGAGCAGTTCTTC. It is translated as CATSAKNRGWCSDEQFF.

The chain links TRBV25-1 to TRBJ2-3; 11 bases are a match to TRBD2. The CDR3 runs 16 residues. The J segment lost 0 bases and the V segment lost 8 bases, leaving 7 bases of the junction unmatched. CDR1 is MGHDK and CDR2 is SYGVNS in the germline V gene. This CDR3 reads CASRPGTSGSTDTQYF. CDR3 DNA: TGTGCCAGCCGGCCCGGGACTAGCGGTAGCACAGATACGCAGTATTTT. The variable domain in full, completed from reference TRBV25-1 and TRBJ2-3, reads EADIYQTPRYLVIGTGKKITLECSQTMGHDKMYWYQQDPGMELHLIHYSYGVNSTEKGDLSSESTVSRIRTEHFPLTLESARPSHTSQYLCASRPGTSGSTDTQYFGPGTRLTVL.